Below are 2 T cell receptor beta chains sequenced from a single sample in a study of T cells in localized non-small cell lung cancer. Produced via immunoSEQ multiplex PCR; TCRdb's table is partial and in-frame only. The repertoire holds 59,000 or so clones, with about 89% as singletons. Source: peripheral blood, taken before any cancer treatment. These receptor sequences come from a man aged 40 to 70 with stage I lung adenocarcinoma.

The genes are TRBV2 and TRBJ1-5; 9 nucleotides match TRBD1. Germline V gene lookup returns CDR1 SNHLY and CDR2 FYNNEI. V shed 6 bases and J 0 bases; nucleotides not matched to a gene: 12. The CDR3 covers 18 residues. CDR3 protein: CASSILGDRADSNQPQHF. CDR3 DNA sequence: TGTGCCAGCAGCATATTGGGGGACAGGGCCGATAGCAATCAGCCCCAGCATTTT.

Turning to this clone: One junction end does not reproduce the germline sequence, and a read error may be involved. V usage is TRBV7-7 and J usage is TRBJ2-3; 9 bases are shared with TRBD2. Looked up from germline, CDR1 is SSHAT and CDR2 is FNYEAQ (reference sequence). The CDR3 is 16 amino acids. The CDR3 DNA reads TGTGCTAGCAGCTTAGGCGGGGGGGCTAGCACAGATACGCAGTATTTT. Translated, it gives CASSLGGGASTDTQYF.